These 6 T cell receptor beta chains came from one sample sequenced in a study of tumor-infiltrating lymphocytes in localized non-small cell lung cancer. Profiled with immunoSEQ multiplex PCR; TCRdb holds only in-frame clones, not every one. The sample shows roughly 12,000 clones, approximately 66% of them seen only once. Material: lung tumor tissue. The receptors stem from a human donor with non-small cell lung cancer.

The V and J genes are TRBV11-2 and TRBJ2-7, with TRBD2 matching 7 bases. With 2 bases clipped from V and 4 bases from J, the junction kept 11 bases outside the gene matches. Per germline, CDR1 SGHAT and CDR2 FQNNGV. The CDR3 is 16 residues long. The CDR3 loop reads CASSLIVSGDPYEQYF. The CDR3, as DNA: TGTGCCAGCAGCTTAATTGTCAGCGGGGATCCTTACGAGCAGTACTTC. The full variable domain, its missing parts supplied by reference TRBV11-2 and TRBJ2-7, is EAGVAQSPRYKIIEKRQSVAFWCNPISGHATLYWYQQILGQGPKLLIQFQNNGVVDDSQLPKDRFSAERLKGVDSTLKIQPAKLEDSAVYLCASSLIVSGDPYEQYFGPGTRLTVT.

This clone came up a few times. The chain links TRBV29-1 to TRBJ2-5; 7 bases are shared with TRBD1. The CDR3 sequence is 12 residues long. Germline CDR1 is SQVTM and CDR2 is ANQGSEA. Trimming at V came to 5 bases and at J to 3 bases, leaving 3 bases not matched to a gene. The CDR3 sequence: CSVSGGKETQYF. The CDR3 nucleotides are TGCAGCGTTTCAGGGGGTAAAGAGACCCAGTACTTC. The whole variable domain, filled in from reference TRBV29-1 and TRBJ2-5, reads SAVISQKPSRDICQRGTSLTIQCQVDSQVTMMFWYRQQPGQSLTLIATANQGSEATYESGFVIDKFPISRPNLTFSTLTVSNMSPEDSSIYLCSVSGGKETQYFGPGTRLLVL.

The chain employs TRBV6-5 and TRBJ1-2; unclear D gene. The CDR3 has 13 residues. Germline CDR1 and CDR2: MNHEY and SVGAGI. V was trimmed by 0 bases and J by 7 bases, leaving 9 bases between them. The CDR3 region is CASSYSNRAGYTF. The CDR3 DNA is TGTGCCAGCAGTTACTCGAACCGCGCTGGCTACACCTTC.

The V call is TRBV18, the J call TRBJ1-1; D gene uncertain. This CDR3 comprises 16 residues. CDR1 and CDR2 (germline): KGHSH, LQKENI. The V and J ends lost 3 bases and 3 bases respectively, with 17 bases between them. The CDR3 loop reads CASSPSLGRLYTEAFF. Written as DNA, the CDR3 is TGTGCCAGCTCACCGAGTTTGGGGAGGCTCTACACTGAAGCTTTCTTT.

The rearrangement joins TRBV30 to TRBJ1-4, with 9 bases aligning to TRBD1. The CDR3 length is 17 residues. Germline values: CDR1 GTSNPN, CDR2 SVGIG (reference sequence). Unmatched junction bases numbered 16, after V lost 4 bases and J lost 7 bases. The CDR3 here is CAWMGVGQGPLGEKLFF. In DNA form, the CDR3 reads TGTGCCTGGATGGGTGTGGGACAGGGTCCTTTGGGTGAAAAACTGTTTTTT.

V is TRBV10-3 and J is TRBJ1-5, with 12 bases aligning to TRBD1. CDR3 length equals 15 residues. Trimming removed 3 bases from V and 7 bases from J; junction bases left unmatched: 4. Per germline, CDR1 ENHRY and CDR2 SYGVKD. The CDR3 nucleotides are TGTGCCATCAGTGACCGGGGACAGGGGGCCCAGCCCCAGCATTTT. It specifies CAISDRGQGAQPQHF.